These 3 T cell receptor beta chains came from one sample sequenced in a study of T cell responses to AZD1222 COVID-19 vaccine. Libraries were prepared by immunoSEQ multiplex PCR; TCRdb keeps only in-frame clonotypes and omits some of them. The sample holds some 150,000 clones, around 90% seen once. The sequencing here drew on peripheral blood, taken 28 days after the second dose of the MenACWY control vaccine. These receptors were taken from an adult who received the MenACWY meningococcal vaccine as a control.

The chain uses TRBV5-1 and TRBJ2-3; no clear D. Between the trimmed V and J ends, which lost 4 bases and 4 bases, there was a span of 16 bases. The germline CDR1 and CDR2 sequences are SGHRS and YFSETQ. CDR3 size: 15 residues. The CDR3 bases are TGCGCCAGCAGCACTTCCCGGACGGGTGCAGATACGCAGTATTTT. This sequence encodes CASSTSRTGADTQYF.

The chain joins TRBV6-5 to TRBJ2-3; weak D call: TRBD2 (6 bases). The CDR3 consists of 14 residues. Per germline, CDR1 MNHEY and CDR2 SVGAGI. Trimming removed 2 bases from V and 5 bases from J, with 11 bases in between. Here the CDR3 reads CASSYTGEIDTQYF. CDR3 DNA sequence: TGTGCCAGCAGTTACACGGGAGAAATAGATACGCAGTATTTT.

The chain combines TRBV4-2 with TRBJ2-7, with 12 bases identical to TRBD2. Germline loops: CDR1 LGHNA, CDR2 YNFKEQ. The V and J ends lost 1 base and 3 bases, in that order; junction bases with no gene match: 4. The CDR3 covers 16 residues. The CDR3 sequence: CASSQASGGDFYEQYF. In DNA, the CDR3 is TGTGCCAGCAGCCAAGCTAGCGGGGGGGATTTCTACGAGCAGTACTTC.